The TCR beta chain under discussion was sequenced for a study of cytomegalovirus exposure and HLA in healthy donors (dated by TCRdb to the late 2010s). With regard to the full study: In an earlier analysis of fewer than 750 of the donors, 250 to 350 Gb of sequence data and roughly 100 million unique TCR beta sequences from 180 million or so T cells were reported. Four or five DR-DQ haplotypes were handled as single units for association and clustering because linkage in the cohort was strong. In a later analysis, previously published TCR beta repertoires from 550 to 750 donors were re-analyzed and high-resolution HLA genotyping was added so that TCR occurrence patterns could be studied. In addition to the first cohort of around 670 subjects, a separate validation cohort of approximately 110 different subjects was used. Every repertoire in the discovery cohort had been generated on one and the same sequencing platform. Of the approximately 400 genotyped donors, over 70% fell in the genetic ancestry cluster associated with self-reported Caucasian donors. Rather than drawing on any new phenotypic data, the later analysis identified candidate immune exposures from TCR beta sequences and the way those sequences occurred across donors. A later genetic analysis used genome-wide SNP genotypes for about 65% of the 666 donors, treating that subset as a discovery cohort. Both class I and class II loci were covered by HLA typing, at four-digit resolution. An early release that covered roughly 600 HLA-typed donors contained approximately 300 gigabases of sequencing data and around 85 million unique TCR sequences. The study was designed to test whether signatures of past pathogen exposure could be identified by cataloging public T cell receptors. Typing coverage differed by locus: A, B, C, DRB1 and DQB1 were typed in roughly 629-630 donors, DQA1 in 522, DPA1 in some 600, and DPB1 in approximately 450. To decide whether each TCR beta V gene segment behaved as functional or pseudogenic, an earlier analysis of approximately 590 of the donors relied on high-throughput TCR beta sequencing. Donor age, sex, ethnicity and CMV serostatus were collected together with the repertoire data. High-throughput TCR immunosequencing, statistical association of individual TCRs with disease status, and machine learning were combined to predict cytomegalovirus infection status. On average, about 240,000 unique TCR beta nucleotide sequences were sequenced per donor among fewer than 500 genotyped donors of the cohort, with about 19% of those sequences being non-productive. The study used immunosequencing to profile the T cell repertoires of several hundred subjects and linked those repertoires to cytomegalovirus serostatus.

The cohort was made up of several hundred healthy bone marrow donors. At the time of sampling, all cohort members were nominally healthy, though unrecorded immune exposures were likely present. The donor tested CMV seronegative and was one of the 352 seronegative cohort members. A peripheral blood sample was provided by each donor, and peripheral blood mononuclear cells were used for TCR beta sequencing. Genomic DNA extraction from the blood cell samples was performed with the Qiagen DNeasy Blood Extraction Kit. Via the germline V gene, CDR1 is MNHNS and CDR2 SASEGT. The CDR3, cysteine through phenylalanine, is 16 amino acids long. Kept here is only the CDR3 DNA, which spans 48 bases and is read in frame from base 1. V has 2 bases trimmed and J has 3 bases trimmed; junction bases matching no gene number 2. Notes on this clone: The antigen it binds to is not known. Base qualities are missing; no much larger clone stands one base away.

The library was generated by the immunoSEQ multiplex PCR assay. A mixture of 60 forward primers for TCR Vbeta segments and 13 reverse primers for TCR Jbeta segments was used in the multiplex PCR. The CDR3 region of rearranged TCR beta genes was amplified from genomic DNA by a multiplex PCR assay. Amplified TCR beta libraries were sequenced as 87-base-pair reads on the Illumina HiSeq System. In the authors' own workflow: Across the 500 to 700 repertoires, a later analysis counted tens of millions of unique TCR beta chains, roughly 11 million of which were shared by at least two donors. Raw reads were error-corrected and collapsed into unique sequences by a nearest-neighbor algorithm in which closely related sequences were merged to remove PCR and sequencing errors. CDR3 sequences were aligned to IMGT reference sequences to assign V, D and J gene segments. For a sequence to be retained, a match of at least six nucleotides to both a V gene segment and a J gene segment was required. Rearrangements were classified as productive when the CDR3 lacked stop codons and remained in frame with V and J, and all other rearrangements were classified as non-productive. CDR3 was defined according to IMGT convention as the region running from the second conserved V-encoded cysteine to the conserved J-encoded phenylalanine. In an earlier analysis of approximately 500 of the donors, sequences lacking an unambiguous match to a single V gene segment were excluded. In an earlier analysis of approximately 550 of the donors, V segments were called functional above 56.7% productive rearrangements and were called segregating when the between-donor standard deviation exceeded 5%. To diagnose cytomegalovirus status from the catalog of TCR beta chain sequences, a statistical classification framework was built. V and J gene assignment, in a later analysis, came from comparing TCR nucleotide sequences with IMGT/GENE-DB human TR gene sequences. The TCRdist pipeline was used in a later analysis to assign CDR3 sequences and most-parsimonious VDJ recombination scenarios. A later analysis defined each TCR beta chain by its CDR3 amino acid sequence plus V-gene family, and excluded reads lacking a unique V-gene family. As a way to deal with suspected cross-contamination and a sequencing artifact, a later analysis dropped approximately 570 nucleotide sequences that were highly shared and had low generation probability. For each public chain, a later analysis derived a clonal expansion index from normalized ranks of inferred template counts within each repertoire. In a later analysis, generation probabilities were computed with a VDJ recombination model fitted to out-of-frame rearrangements, and the resulting probabilities were checked against IGoR. In a later analysis, hypergeometric tests were used to score TCR-TCR, TCR-HLA and TCR-CMV co-occurrence, with a repertoire-size bias correction applied to TCR pairs. A later analysis estimated false discovery rates by permuting HLA or CMV assignments 20 times. In a later analysis, co-occurring TCRs were grouped using DBSCAN, and TCRdist sequence similarity was added for clustering within HLA-allele-positive subsets. For co-occurrence clustering, repertoires with fewer than 30,000 or more than 120,000 public chains were excluded, along with five repertoires with anomalous nucleotide sharing. TCRdb took over this immuneACCESS table, retaining in-frame rearrangements with V and J assigned. Such tables are incomplete; in checked studies, under half of the missing clones stem from an unresolved V gene, and the remainder is unexplained. V and J calls and clone size are those listed in that table; D and trimming were worked out from the DNA. The sample records more than 100,000 clones, around 80% of which are singletons. The top ten hold 0.24% of the sample.

Findings and caveats that apply to the study as a whole: A few of the identified cytomegalovirus-associated TCR beta chains were confirmed in vitro to be specific for cytomegalovirus antigens. A further reported finding was that TCR beta sequences accurately predicted the HLA-A and HLA-B alleles for most subjects in the first cohort. In a later analysis, the rate of TCR association differed among HLA loci, with DRB1 alleles having the most associated TCRs and HLA-C alleles having the fewest. In this cohort, only TCR beta chains were sequenced, and detectable features were limited by the absence of alpha or paired-chain data. The classifier was reported to diagnose cytomegalovirus status with high specificity and sensitivity in both the original and validation cohorts. A cluster of highly shared sequence variants was judged likely to be a technical artifact of the sequencing pipeline. The 87-base-pair reads could not distinguish some IMGT-functional V segments, including TRBV6-2 and TRBV6-3, so those segments were excluded. In a later analysis, several top co-occurrence clusters were reported to appear linked to parvovirus B19, influenza, CMV and Epstein-Barr virus. The study gave a list of 150 to 200 TCR beta chains associated with cytomegalovirus. Specific HLA alleles were associated with 16,951 TCR beta sequences at a false discovery rate of 0.05 in a later analysis. HLA typing was unavailable for some donors at each locus, so association tests used only the typed subset. For the cohort, immune exposure information was limited to CMV serostatus. The earlier analysis of some 540 of the donors excluded fewer than 20 rarely observed V segments, including chromosome 9 orphons, because counts were too low. Across donors, most TCR sequences were observed very rarely, whereas some public TCRs were present in many individuals. Sequencing depth was assumed to be roughly uniform across donors in the presence/absence analyses, though that assumption may not hold. In a later analysis, most CMV-associated TCR beta chains were found to appear HLA-restricted, with HLA associations seemingly driven largely by CMV exposure. Correlated functional status among segregating V segments might be attributable to linkage disequilibrium, but an unknown experimental factor could not be ruled out. The authors suggested that the approach could potentially be generalized to other disease states and immunological phenotypes. Broadly in line with IMGT annotations, most TCR beta V segments showed up in productive rearrangements about 87% or about 30% of the time in an earlier analysis of under 700 of the donors. A later genetic analysis associated a missense DCLRE1C variant with V-gene and J-gene trimming of TCR beta chains, and an independent cohort replicated the association. When HLA alleles, especially DR and DQ, strongly co-occurred, attributing TCR associations to individual alleles was difficult. In a later analysis, HLA-associated TCR beta chains were found to be more clonally expanded and to have lower generation probabilities than equally common non-associated chains. According to a later genetic analysis, donors in an Asian-associated ancestry cluster had fewer N-insertions in productive TCRs than the roughly 660-donor mean.

The sequenced sample was PBMCs. Recombination linked TRBV6-1 to TRBJ2-2, with 11 bases in between that match TRBD2. The TCR sequence derives from a man aged 50 or older in good health and CMV-seronegative. CDR3 region: CASSELAGGYTGELFF. The DNA is TGTGCCAGCAGTGAACTAGCGGGGGGCTACACCGGGGAGCTGTTTTTT.